A single sample is the source of the 10 T cell receptor beta chains below, sequenced in a study of T cell responses to AZD1222 COVID-19 vaccine. Profiling relied on immunoSEQ multiplex PCR, and the TCRdb table lists in-frame clones only, not all of them. The table includes about 140,000 clones, more than 85% detected once. This specimen was peripheral blood, taken 28 days after the second AZD1222 dose. The origin of the receptors is an adult who received the AZD1222 COVID-19 vaccine.

The gene calls are TRBV18 and TRBJ1-5; D possibly corresponds to TRBD1 (6 bases). CDR1 is KGHSH, CDR2 LQKENI, per germline. There are 14 residues in the CDR3. V lost 6 bases to trimming and J lost 7 bases, with 16 bases between them. The CDR3 region has the DNA TGTGCCAGCTCCCCGGGGGGGGGACACCAGCCCCAGCATTTT. Translating gives CASSPGGGHQPQHF.

This chain uses TRBV2 with TRBJ1-1, with TRBD1 matching 7 bases. Germline loops: CDR1 SNHLY, CDR2 FYNNEI. The CDR3 runs to 11 residues. Trimming took 10 bases from V and 4 from J; bases not matched to a gene: 3. The CDR3 DNA reads TGTGCCACTGACAGGGCCACTGAAGCTTTCTTT. It is translated as CATDRATEAFF.

The rearrangement uses TRBV27 and TRBJ1-5; TRBD1 is a possible D gene (6 bases). Germline V gene sequence: CDR1 MNHEY, CDR2 SMNVEV (reference sequence). V lost 6 bases, J lost 0 bases, and 12 bases lay in between. The CDR3 totals 15 residues. The CDR3 bases are TGTGCCAGCAGGCCGGGACAACATAGCAATCAGCCCCAGCATTTT. It codes for CASRPGQHSNQPQHF.

DNA of the CDR3: TGCGCTGAGGGGGGGAGAGAGACCCAGTACTTC. Its translation: CAEGGRETQYF. The chain joins TRBV20-1 to TRBJ2-5; tentatively, D is TRBD2 (7 bases). Germline-derived CDR1 and CDR2 are DFQATT and SNEGSKA (reference sequence). CDR3 length: 11 amino acids.

This clone came up once. V is TRBV2 and J is TRBJ2-1, with D unresolved. The V gene's germline CDR1 is SNHLY and CDR2 FYNNEI. V gave up 8 bases and J gave up 8 bases, with 16 bases separating them. There are 13 residues in the CDR3. DNA for the CDR3: TGTGCCAGCTTCCGGGCCCGTATGGATGAGCAGTTCTTC. Its translation: CASFRARMDEQFF.

This sequence joins TRBV11-2 and TRBJ2-1; the D is unclear. The CDR3 has 17 residues. Germline V lookup: CDR1 SGHAT, CDR2 FQNNGV. Trimming stripped 2 bases from V and 0 bases from J, with 14 bases between. DNA for the CDR3: TGTGCCAGCAGCTTATACGTTAGCCCTAGCTCCTACAATGAGCAGTTCTTC. This gives the protein CASSLYVSPSSYNEQFF.

The chain combines TRBV18 with TRBJ2-5; possibly TRBD1 or TRBD2 for D (7 bases each). The V end lost 3 bases, the J end lost 5 bases, and 19 bases lay between the germline ends. Germline assignment: CDR1 KGHSH and CDR2 LQKENI. The CDR3 covers 16 residues. The CDR3 DNA sequence: TGTGCCAGCTCACCCCCAGGGAGGGGGCCGGGTGAGACCCAGTACTTC. Translation: CASSPPGRGPGETQYF.

The V gene is TRBV18, the J gene TRBJ1-2; D perhaps matches TRBD1 (6 bases). From germline, CDR1 is KGHSH and CDR2 LQKENI. The CDR3 is 15 residues long. Trimming cost V 3 bases and J 4 bases, with 15 bases left between them. CDR3 in amino acids: CASSPETGSGYGYTF. The CDR3 DNA reads as TGTGCCAGCTCACCCGAGACAGGATCGGGCTATGGCTACACCTTC.

The chain uses TRBV18 and TRBJ2-3, with TRBD2 matching over 8 bases. V dropped 1 base and J dropped 6; count of bases not matched to a gene: 6. The CDR3 extends over 15 amino acids. Germline V gene lookup returns CDR1 KGHSH and CDR2 LQKENI. CDR3 sequence: CASSPLAGGEDTQYF. The CDR3, as DNA: TGTGCCAGCTCACCACTCGCGGGGGGCGAGGATACGCAGTATTTT.

This clone is a singleton in its sample. V is TRBV27 and J is TRBJ1-1; TRBD1 is a possible D gene (5 bases). Germline values: CDR1 MNHEY, CDR2 SMNVEV (reference sequence). This CDR3 contains 12 residues. V dropped 3 bases and J dropped 6 bases, with 8 bases sitting between them. CDR3 nucleotide sequence: TGTGCCAGCAGTTTCTTAGGGGCTGAAGCTTTCTTT. Translation gives CASSFLGAEAFF.